Sequencing of this TCR beta chain was carried out in a study of blood T cell repertoires in COVID-19. This table comes from immunoSEQ multiplex PCR, and its TCRdb copy is limited to in-frame clones, with some not included. The sample lists approximately 300,000 clones; 87% were seen once. Germline V CDR1 and CDR2: SGDLS, YYNGEE. CDR3 length equals 14 residues. Trimming removed 0 bases from V and 9 bases from J, with 10 bases in between. The sequencing sample was made of peripheral blood. This chain uses TRBV9 with TRBJ1-6, with D tentatively TRBD1 (6 bases). This clonotype was obtained from a man aged 45-65 years with active or convalescent COVID-19. The CDR3 region is CASSVVAGASPLHF. The CDR3 nucleotides read TGTGCCAGCAGCGTAGTTGCAGGGGCTTCACCCCTCCACTTT.